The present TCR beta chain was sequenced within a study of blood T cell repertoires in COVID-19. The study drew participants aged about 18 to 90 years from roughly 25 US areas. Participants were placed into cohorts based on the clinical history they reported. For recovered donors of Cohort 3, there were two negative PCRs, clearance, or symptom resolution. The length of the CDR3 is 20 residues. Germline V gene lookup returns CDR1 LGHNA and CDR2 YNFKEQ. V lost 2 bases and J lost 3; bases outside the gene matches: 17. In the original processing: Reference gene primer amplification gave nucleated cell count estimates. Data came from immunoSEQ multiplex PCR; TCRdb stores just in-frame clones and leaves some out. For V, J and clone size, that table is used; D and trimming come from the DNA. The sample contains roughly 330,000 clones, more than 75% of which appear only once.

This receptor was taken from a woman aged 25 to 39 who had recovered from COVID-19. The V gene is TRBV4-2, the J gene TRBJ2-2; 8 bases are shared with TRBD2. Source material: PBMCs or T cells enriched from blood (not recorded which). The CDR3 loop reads CASSQTTSHPAGGYTGELFF. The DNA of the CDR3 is TGTGCCAGCAGCCAAACTACGTCACATCCGGCGGGGGGATACACCGGGGAGCTGTTTTTT.